This T cell receptor (beta chain) was observed in a study of blood T cell repertoires in COVID-19. The CDR3 has 17 amino acids. V was pared by 1 base and J by 5 bases, with 10 bases of the junction left unmatched. CDR1 and CDR2 (germline): PRHDT, FYEKMQ (reference sequence). Under the authors' procedure: Quantification of nucleated cells was approximated via reference gene primer amplification. The assay was immunoSEQ multiplex PCR, and TCRdb's table has in-frame clones only and misses some. The DNA was the basis for D and trimming; V, J and clone size are from that table. The sample has approximately 260,000 clones, under 90% seen once.

This TCR was recovered from a human donor in a cohort sampled during active COVID-19. The sequencing sample was made of peripheral blood. V usage is TRBV13 and J usage is TRBJ2-7; TRBD2 aligns across 11 bases. The CDR3 spells CASSLAPPLAGGDEQYF. CDR3 DNA sequence: TGTGCCAGCAGCTTAGCCCCTCCTTTAGCGGGAGGGGACGAGCAGTACTTC.